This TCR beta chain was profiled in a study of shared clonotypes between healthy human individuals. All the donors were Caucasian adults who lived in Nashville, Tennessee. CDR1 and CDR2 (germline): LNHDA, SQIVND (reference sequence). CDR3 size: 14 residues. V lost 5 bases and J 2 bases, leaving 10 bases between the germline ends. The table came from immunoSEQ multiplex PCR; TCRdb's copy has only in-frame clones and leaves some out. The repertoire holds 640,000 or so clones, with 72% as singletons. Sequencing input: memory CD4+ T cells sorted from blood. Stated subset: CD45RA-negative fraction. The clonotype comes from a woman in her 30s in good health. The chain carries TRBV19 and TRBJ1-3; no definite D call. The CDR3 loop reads CASSSWITGNTIYF. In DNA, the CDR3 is TGTGCCAGTAGTTCCTGGATAACTGGAAACACCATATATTTT.